The rows below give T cell receptor beta chains drawn from one sample of a study of cytomegalovirus exposure and HLA in healthy donors. Assay: immunoSEQ multiplex PCR; the TCRdb copy retains only in-frame clones and omits some. The sample yields 180,000 or so clones, 55% to 75% seen once. The sample taken for sequencing was PBMCs. The receptor set was obtained from a human donor in good health. Both conserved end residues are part of each CDR3. Each record gives: V gene, D gene, clone size, J gene, CDR3 protein, CDR3 DNA. A D gene is named only where the DNA matches it firmly. Rows give clone size only sometimes, using once, few, many, or a class for an expanded clone.

v_call: TRBV15
d_call: TRBD1
clone_size: NA
j_call: TRBJ1-5
cdr3_aa: CATSRSFGTGGNQPQHF
cdr3_nt: TGTGCCACCAGCAGGTCATTCGGGACAGGGGGCAATCAGCCCCAGCATTTT

v_call: TRBV7-9
d_call: NA
clone_size: few
j_call: TRBJ2-7
cdr3_aa: CASSSPTSSYEQYF
cdr3_nt: TGTGCCAGCAGCTCCCCGACTAGTTCCTACGAGCAGTACTTC

v_call: TRBV7-9
d_call: TRBD2
clone_size: NA
j_call: TRBJ2-1
cdr3_aa: CASSFPGGLAGGSYNEQFF
cdr3_nt: TGTGCCAGCAGCTTTCCCGGCGGGCTAGCGGGGGGGTCCTACAATGAGCAGTTCTTC

v_call: TRBV14
d_call: NA
clone_size: NA
j_call: TRBJ1-4
cdr3_aa: CASSLDKTGSHEKLFF
cdr3_nt: TGTGCCAGCAGCCTAGACAAGACAGGATCCCATGAAAAACTGTTTTTT

v_call: TRBV14
d_call: TRBD2
clone_size: NA
j_call: TRBJ2-3
cdr3_aa: CASSHLGLAGTDTQYF
cdr3_nt: TGTGCCAGCAGCCACCTCGGACTAGCGGGGACAGATACGCAGTATTTT

v_call: TRBV5-1
d_call: NA
clone_size: once
j_call: TRBJ1-6
cdr3_aa: CASSSRGAAYNSPLHF
cdr3_nt: TGCGCCAGCAGTAGCCGCGGGGCAGCCTATAATTCACCCCTCCACTTT

v_call: TRBV19
d_call: TRBD1
clone_size: NA
j_call: TRBJ2-7
cdr3_aa: CASSLQTGPYEQYF
cdr3_nt: TGTGCCAGTAGTCTACAGACAGGGCCCTACGAGCAGTACTTC

v_call: TRBV6-6
d_call: NA
clone_size: NA
j_call: TRBJ1-6
cdr3_aa: CASSYSGGQNSPLHF
cdr3_nt: TGTGCCAGCAGTTACTCGGGGGGGCAGAATTCACCCCTCCACTTT

v_call: TRBV12-5
d_call: NA
clone_size: NA
j_call: TRBJ1-2
cdr3_aa: CASGSSSQGVFYGYTF
cdr3_nt: TGTGCTAGTGGTTCATCTTCACAGGGCGTTTTCTATGGCTACACCTTC

v_call: TRBV5-1
d_call: NA
clone_size: once
j_call: TRBJ2-5
cdr3_aa: CASSRGGTQYF
cdr3_nt: TGCGCCAGCAGTCGGGGTGGGACCCAGTACTTC

v_call: TRBV7-8
d_call: TRBD2
clone_size: NA
j_call: TRBJ2-1
cdr3_aa: CASSLVVTSGVNEQFF
cdr3_nt: TGTGCCAGCAGCTTAGTCGTGACTAGCGGGGTGAATGAGCAGTTCTTC

v_call: TRBV5-6
d_call: NA
clone_size: NA
j_call: TRBJ1-1
cdr3_aa: CASSLVAGLFTEAFF
cdr3_nt: TGTGCCAGCAGCTTGGTCGCAGGGCTCTTCACTGAAGCTTTCTTT

v_call: TRBV6-6
d_call: NA
clone_size: NA
j_call: TRBJ2-2
cdr3_aa: CASSPGSGLSGELFF
cdr3_nt: TGTGCCAGCAGCCCCGGGAGCGGGTTATCCGGGGAGCTGTTTTTT

v_call: TRBV4-1
d_call: NA
clone_size: NA
j_call: TRBJ2-3
cdr3_aa: CASSEEGRSTDTQYF
cdr3_nt: TGCGCCAGCAGCGAAGAGGGCAGGAGCACAGATACGCAGTATTTT

v_call: TRBV7-8
d_call: NA
clone_size: NA
j_call: TRBJ2-6
cdr3_aa: CASSLATLGGRDSGANVLTF
cdr3_nt: TGTGCCAGCAGCTTAGCCACCTTAGGGGGTCGTGACTCTGGGGCCAACGTCCTGACTTTC

v_call: TRBV30
d_call: NA
clone_size: NA
j_call: TRBJ1-1
cdr3_aa: CALKETMNTEAFF
cdr3_nt: TGTGCCTTGAAGGAGACCATGAACACTGAAGCTTTCTTT

v_call: TRBV6-4
d_call: NA
clone_size: NA
j_call: TRBJ1-6
cdr3_aa: CASSDGGSNSPLHF
cdr3_nt: TGTGCCAGCAGTGACGGAGGCAGTAATTCACCCCTCCACTTT

v_call: TRBV6-5
d_call: NA
clone_size: NA
j_call: TRBJ2-3
cdr3_aa: CASSLLTSTFTDTQYF
cdr3_nt: TGTGCCAGCAGTTTGTTGACATCTACCTTCACAGATACGCAGTATTTT

v_call: TRBV4-1
d_call: TRBD2
clone_size: NA
j_call: TRBJ2-1
cdr3_aa: CASSPLAGNSYNEQFF
cdr3_nt: TGCGCCAGCAGCCCATTAGCGGGGAACTCCTACAATGAGCAGTTCTTC

v_call: TRBV9
d_call: TRBD2
clone_size: NA
j_call: TRBJ2-7
cdr3_aa: CASSVGTSGGASITYEQYF
cdr3_nt: TGTGCCAGCAGCGTAGGGACTAGCGGGGGAGCATCTATAACCTACGAGCAGTACTTC

v_call: TRBV6-1
d_call: TRBD2
clone_size: NA
j_call: TRBJ2-7
cdr3_aa: CASSFSGVSSYEQYF
cdr3_nt: TGTGCCAGCAGCTTTAGCGGGGTGAGCTCCTACGAGCAGTACTTC